These 13 T cell receptor beta chains share one sample of origin, sequenced in a study of response to subunit inactivated influenza vaccine. In TCRdb, the RT-PCR reads were re-called with MiXCR into one record per CDR3 protein. The sample includes hundreds of thousands of distinct CDR3 sequences, 14% of them seen just once. The sample consisted of PBMCs from blood, taken approximately 15 days before vaccination. Receptors were obtained from a man aged 45-60 years who received an inactivated influenza vaccine.

This clonotype came up a few times. The chain employs TRBV5-1 and TRBJ2-7; D is perhaps TRBD1 or TRBD2 (5 bases each). Trimming stripped 5 bases from V and 4 bases from J, with 25 bases between. The CDR3 loop spans 17 amino acids. Germline lookup yields CDR1 SGHRS and CDR2 YFSETQ. The CDR3 loop reads CASSFGQRDDSSYEQYF. CDR3 nucleotide sequence: TGCGCCAGCAGTTTCGGACAACGGGACGACTCCTCATACGAGCAGTACTTC.

This clonotype was detected a few times. V and J are TRBV28 and TRBJ2-1; D tentatively fits TRBD1 or TRBD2 (6 bases each). Trimming took off 6 bases at V and 2 bases at J, with 23 bases between the two ends. The CDR3 sequence is 18 residues long. The V gene's germline CDR1 is MDHEN and CDR2 SYDVKM. The CDR3 region is CASRPSRGTWTTYNEQFF. As DNA, the CDR3 is TGTGCCAGCAGACCATCTAGGGGGACTTGGACTACCTACAATGAGCAGTTCTTC.

This sequence joins TRBV6-6 and TRBJ1-5, with unresolved D. Germline V CDR1 and CDR2: MNHNY, SVGAGI (reference sequence). The V end was cut by 5 bases, the J end by 4 bases, with 6 bases between. This CDR3 has 12 amino acids. Here the CDR3 reads CASSAPNQPQHF. The CDR3 region has the DNA TGTGCCAGCAGTGCGCCGAATCAGCCCCAGCATTTT.

This CDR3 is CATRHGATDTQYF. The CDR3 coding sequence is TGTGCCACCAGGCACGGGGCAACAGATACGCAGTATTTT. The chain recombines TRBV15 with TRBJ2-3; D may be TRBD1 or TRBD2 (5 bases each). Trimming removed 6 bases from V and 3 bases from J, with 10 bases in between. The CDR3 sequence is 13 residues long. The germline CDR1 and CDR2 sequences are LNHNV and YYDKDF (reference sequence). Combining the CDR3 with reference TRBV15 and TRBJ2-3 gives the whole variable domain DAMVIQNPRYQVTQFGKPVTLSCSQTLNHNVMYWYQQKSSQAPKLLFHYYDKDFNNEADTPDNFQSRRPNTSFCFLDIRSPGLGDTAMYLCATRHGATDTQYFGPGTRLTVL.

Only a few counts were recorded for this clonotype. The chain recombines TRBV4-3 with TRBJ1-1; the D gene is possibly TRBD1 (5 bases). The CDR3 loop spans 15 amino acids. CDR1 LGHNA and CDR2 YSLEER come from the germline V gene. Between the trimmed V and J ends, which lost 4 bases and 1 base, there was a span of 13 bases. CDR3 region: CASSLNTRGNTEAFF. The DNA for the CDR3 is TGCGCCAGCAGCCTTAACACGAGGGGGAACACTGAAGCTTTCTTT.

This clonotype has a handful of counts. The chain couples TRBV2 to TRBJ1-4; 8 bases map to TRBD1. The CDR3 has 14 residues. Germline values: CDR1 SNHLY, CDR2 FYNNEI. The J segment lost 12 bases and the V segment lost 6 bases, leaving 12 bases of the junction unmatched. In DNA, the CDR3 is TGTGCCAGCAGACAGGGGGTAGTATCTGGGGAACTGTTTTTT. Residues: CASRQGVVSGELFF.

This clonotype has just a few counts. This sequence joins TRBV20-1 and TRBJ2-7, with TRBD2 matching over 12 bases. CDR1 and CDR2 from the germline V gene are DFQATT and SNEGSKA (reference sequence). V shed 3 bases and J 3 bases; nucleotides not matched to a gene: 3. The CDR3 loop spans 14 amino acids. The CDR3 DNA sequence: TGCAGTGCTAGCCCGACTAGCGGGGGCTACGAGCAGTACTTC. It encodes CSASPTSGGYEQYF.

The chain links TRBV2 to TRBJ2-7; D perhaps matches TRBD1 (5 bases). The length of the CDR3 is 16 residues. Germline V gene sequence: CDR1 SNHLY, CDR2 FYNNEI. The V gene lost 6 bases and the J gene lost 3 bases, with 21 bases spanning the gap. The CDR3 DNA reads as TGTGCCAGCAGCCTGAAGAGGTCCGGACAAGGCTACGAGCAGTACTTC. Protein sequence: CASSLKRSGQGYEQYF.

This clonotype showed up many times. The J gene is TRBJ2-5, the V gene TRBV12-3 or TRBV12-4; D gene ambiguous. V lost 2 bases to trimming and J lost 2 bases, with 12 bases between them. This CDR3 comprises 15 residues. The CDR3 DNA is TGTGCCAGCAGTTTAAGTATAGGTTGGCAAGAGACCCAGTACTTC. As protein: CASSLSIGWQETQYF.

This clonotype turned up a few times. The V call is TRBV6-5, the J call TRBJ1-6; possibly TRBD1 for D (5 bases). The CDR3 is 15 residues long. The V gene's germline CDR1 is MNHEY and CDR2 SVGAGI. The germline V and J ends were trimmed by 2 bases and 7 bases, with 12 bases remaining between them. The CDR3 DNA sequence: TGTGCCAGCAGTTACCATCCAGGGACCAATTCACCCCTCCACTTT. Amino acids: CASSYHPGTNSPLHF.

The V call is TRBV5-1, the J call TRBJ1-4; D is unresolved. This CDR3 region has 15 residues. Germline assignment: CDR1 SGHRS and CDR2 YFSETQ. V was cut by 7 bases and J by 0 bases, with 13 bases left in between. The CDR3 DNA sequence: TGCGCCAGCCGGGCTTACGCCACAACTAATGAAAAACTGTTTTTT. Translating gives CASRAYATTNEKLFF.

The chain has TRBV3-1 and TRBJ2-1; 11 bases are shared with TRBD1. The germline gives CDR1 LGHDT, CDR2 YNNKEL (reference sequence). The CDR3 has 16 amino acids. V lost 1 base and J lost 6; bases outside the gene matches: 5. CDR3 sequence: CASSQGGQGGRNEQFF. CDR3 nucleotide sequence: TGTGCCAGCAGCCAAGGGGGACAGGGGGGTCGCAATGAGCAGTTCTTC.

The rearrangement uses TRBV4-2 and TRBJ2-1; 12 bases fit TRBD2. This CDR3 spans 17 amino acids. The germline gives CDR1 LGHNA, CDR2 YNFKEQ. V trimming: 2 bases; J trimming: 8 bases; junction bases outside the gene matches: 10. DNA for the CDR3: TGTGCCAGCAGCCAACCGGCACTAGCGGGAGGAGTCGATGAGCAGTTCTTC. It translates to CASSQPALAGGVDEQFF.